This entry concerns a single TCR beta chain. The PCR had 60 Vbeta and 13 Jbeta primers. Profiling relied on immunoSEQ multiplex PCR, and the TCRdb table lists in-frame clones only, not all of them. The data contain 180,000 or so clones, around 80% of them singletons. This sample was taken from a study of cytomegalovirus exposure and HLA in healthy donors. From germline, CDR1 is ENHRY and CDR2 SYGVKD. V was pared by 0 bases and J by 0 bases, with 12 bases between. The CDR3 spans 16 residues. The rearrangement links TRBV10-3 to TRBJ2-7; perhaps TRBD2 as D (5 bases). This receptor was obtained from a man younger than 35 in good health and CMV-seronegative. The sequencing sample was made of PBMCs. The CDR3 loop reads CAISESRVRSSYEQYF. CDR3 DNA: TGTGCCATCAGTGAGTCGAGGGTTCGTAGCTCCTACGAGCAGTACTTC.